The present T cell receptor beta chain was sequenced within a study of Ad26.COV2.S vaccination and SARS-CoV-2 variants. This clone was seen a few times. No antigen is known for it. Repertoires were generated with immunoSEQ multiplex PCR, while TCRdb's copy carries only in-frame clones and drops some. The table has 300,000 to 400,000 clones, about 86% seen once; the top ten hold 1.9%. Noted treatment: some 19 received Ad26.COV2.S at low or high dose, single or two shots; several received placebo; per-sample allocation not given. Day 63 after the first injection of vaccine or placebo was the sampling time. Study observations and caveats: Relative to placebo recipients, vaccine recipients exhibited elevated spike-specific TCR breadth.

The CDR3 length is 13 residues. With 3 bases removed from V and 11 bases from J, the gap between germline ends came to 16 bases. Sample: peripheral blood, taken in a trial of Ad26.COV2.S vaccine versus placebo. This TCR was recovered from a person aged 18-65 years who received the Ad26.COV2.S COVID-19 vaccine or a placebo. The chain joins TRBV12-3 or TRBV12-4 to TRBJ1-2; a possible D gene is TRBD1 (5 bases). CDR3 region: CASSLSGPGGYTF. The CDR3 bases are TGTGCCAGCAGTTTGTCAGGACCCGGGGGGTACACCTTC.